The sequence of this TCR beta chain was determined in a study of cytomegalovirus exposure and HLA in healthy donors. V lost 3 bases, J lost 0 bases, and 9 bases lay in between. This CDR3 comprises 14 residues. Germline V gene sequence: CDR1 SQVTM, CDR2 ANQGSEA. Assay used: immunoSEQ multiplex PCR; TCRdb lists only in-frame clones, some missing. The table records hundreds of thousands of clones, 90% of them present only once. The source is a woman between 25 and 40 years old in good health and CMV-seronegative. V usage is TRBV29-1 and J usage is TRBJ2-1, with a weak D call TRBD2 (5 bases). The sample consisted of PBMCs. CDR3 DNA sequence: TGCAGCGTTGATCGGGAAAGCTCCTACAATGAGCAGTTCTTC. It yields the protein CSVDRESSYNEQFF.